This T cell receptor (beta chain) appears in the sequencing data of a study of shared clonotypes between healthy human individuals. Germline V gene lookup returns CDR1 SGHRS and CDR2 YFSETQ. V lost 0 bases, J lost 0 bases, and 6 bases stayed unmatched. This CDR3 comprises 17 residues. A word on this clone: Its target is unknown.

Generated by immunoSEQ multiplex PCR, the TCRdb table keeps only in-frame clones and is missing some. Counted here are about 510,000 clones, about 96% occurring once; the ten biggest clones make up approximately 0.062%. Study conclusions and caveats: With a handful of donors compared, around 5.4% of naive CD4 clonotypes were shared.

The sequence was obtained from a woman in her thirties in good health. The chain is built from TRBV5-1 and TRBJ2-1; TRBD2 matches 7 bases. Sequenced material: naive CD4+ T cells sorted from blood. Stated subset: CD45RA+ positively selected. The CDR3 DNA reads TGCGCCAGCAGCTTGGAGGCTCTAGCGGCCTCCTACAATGAGCAGTTCTTC. Translated: CASSLEALAASYNEQFF.